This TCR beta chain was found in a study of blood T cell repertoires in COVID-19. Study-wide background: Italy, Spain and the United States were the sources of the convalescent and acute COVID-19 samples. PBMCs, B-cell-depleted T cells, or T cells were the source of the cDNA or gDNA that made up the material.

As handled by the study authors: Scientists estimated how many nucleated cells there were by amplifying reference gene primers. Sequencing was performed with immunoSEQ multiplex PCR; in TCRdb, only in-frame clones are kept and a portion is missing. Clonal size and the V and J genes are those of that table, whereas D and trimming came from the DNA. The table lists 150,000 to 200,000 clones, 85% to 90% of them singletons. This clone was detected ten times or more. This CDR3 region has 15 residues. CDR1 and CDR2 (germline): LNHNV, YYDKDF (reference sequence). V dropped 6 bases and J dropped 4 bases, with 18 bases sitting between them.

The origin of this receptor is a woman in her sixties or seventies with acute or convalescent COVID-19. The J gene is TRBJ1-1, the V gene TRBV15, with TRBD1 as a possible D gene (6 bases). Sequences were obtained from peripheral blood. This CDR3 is CATRPHRVGGTEAFF. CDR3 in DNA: TGTGCCACCAGACCTCACAGGGTCGGAGGCACTGAAGCTTTCTTT.